These 9 T cell receptor beta chains were all obtained from the same sample, sequenced in a study of patients and donors after allogeneic stem cell transplantation. Via MiXCR, TCRdb re-called the RT-PCR reads, giving one row per CDR3 protein. Of hundreds of thousands of distinct CDR3 sequences listed, under 20% were seen once; the top ten hold less than 8%. The sequenced material came from blood, either unsorted or a sorted T cell fraction (not recorded which). The receptors were gathered from a human donor who was either an allogeneic HSCT recipient or a stem cell or donor lymphocyte infusion donor (not recorded which). It is not recorded whose cells these are; they may come from a transplant donor.

A remark on this clonotype: One junction end does not reproduce the germline sequence, and a read error may be involved. V gene TRBV20-1 combines with J gene TRBJ2-2; 9 bases agree with TRBD2. In germline, CDR1 is DFQATT, CDR2 SNEGSKA (reference sequence). This CDR3 region has 13 residues. In nucleotides, the CDR3 is TGCAGCGCCTTAGCGGGGGAGACCGGGGGGCTGTTTTTT. It encodes CSALAGETGGLFF.

This clonotype was found many times. The chain is built from TRBV20-1 and TRBJ2-1; D is unresolved. Trimming removed 0 bases from V and 0 bases from J, with 12 bases in between. This CDR3 has 16 amino acids. Germline CDR1 DFQATT, CDR2 SNEGSKA (reference sequence). CDR3: CSAREAIISSYNEQFF. CDR3 coding DNA: TGCAGTGCTAGAGAGGCTATCATAAGCTCCTACAATGAGCAGTTCTTC.

This clonotype was observed a handful of times. The rearrangement joins TRBV12-3 or TRBV12-4 to TRBJ1-6; TRBD1 might be the D (5 bases). This CDR3 region has 14 residues. Trimming cost V 1 base and J 7 bases, with 8 bases left between them. CDR3 DNA: TGTGCCAGCAGTTTAGGAAACAGGAATTCACCCCTCCACTTT. Protein product: CASSLGNRNSPLHF.

The V call is TRBV7-9, the J call TRBJ1-2; the match to TRBD1 covers 10 bases. Germline loops: CDR1 SEHNR, CDR2 FQNEAQ (reference sequence). This CDR3 contains 15 residues. With V trimmed by 6 bases and J by 8 bases, 12 bases remained unmatched. This CDR3 reads CASRVSGTGDRGYTF. Here the CDR3 DNA reads TGTGCCAGCAGGGTCTCCGGGACAGGGGACCGGGGCTACACCTTC.

The chain has TRBV9 and TRBJ2-1; the D gene is possibly TRBD2 (5 bases). Germline V gives CDR1 SGDLS, CDR2 YYNGEE. This CDR3 contains 15 residues. The V and J ends lost 0 bases and 8 bases respectively, with 15 bases between them. The CDR3, as DNA: TGTGCCAGCAGCGTAGGAACTAGTTCCCTCCATGAGCAGTTCTTC. It encodes CASSVGTSSLHEQFF.

This rearrangement joins TRBV20-1 to TRBJ2-3; D call uncertain. The CDR3 extends over 14 amino acids. Germline loops: CDR1 DFQATT, CDR2 SNEGSKA (reference sequence). V was pared by 3 bases and J by 0 bases, with 10 bases between. This chain's CDR3 is CSARRITSTDTQYF. In DNA, the CDR3 is TGCAGTGCTAGGCGGATCACTAGCACAGATACGCAGTATTTT.

This clonotype was seen repeatedly, ten times or more. This chain links TRBV20-1 with TRBJ2-1; TRBD2 agrees at 10 bases. The CDR3 runs 14 residues. V lost 6 bases to trimming and J lost 7 bases; unmatched junction nucleotides: 9. CDR1 DFQATT and CDR2 SNEGSKA come from the germline V gene (reference sequence). CDR3 protein: CSAAERGGRNEQFF. CDR3 nucleotides: TGCAGTGCCGCGGAGCGGGGGGGCCGAAATGAGCAGTTCTTC.

This clonotype was recorded at least ten times. The V call is TRBV12-3 or TRBV12-4, the J call TRBJ2-3; D is tentatively TRBD1 or TRBD2 (5 bases each). V was shortened by 5 bases and J by 0 bases, with 12 bases between the two germline ends. The CDR3 sequence is 15 residues long. CDR3 loop: CASSHRDRSTDTQYF. The CDR3 coding sequence is TGTGCCAGCAGTCACCGGGACCGCAGCACAGATACGCAGTATTTT.

This clonotype was observed a few times. The genes are TRBV10-3 and TRBJ1-4; D is possibly TRBD1 (6 bases). The V and J ends lost 2 bases and 0 bases respectively, with 10 bases between them. The CDR3 length is 16 residues. Germline CDR1 is ENHRY and CDR2 is SYGVKD. CDR3 bases: TGTGCCATCAGTGAGCCGGACAGTGCAACTAATGAAAAACTGTTTTTT. Translating it yields CAISEPDSATNEKLFF.